These 22 T cell receptor beta chains were sequenced from one sample in a study of blood T cell repertoires in COVID-19. The protocol was immunoSEQ multiplex PCR, while the TCRdb copy is restricted to in-frame clones and leaves out a portion. The data show under 300,000 clones, roughly 88% seen once. The sample comprised PBMCs or T cells enriched from blood (not recorded which). The origin of the receptors is a woman in her thirties or forties who had been exposed to COVID-19.

The chain couples TRBV10-1 to TRBJ2-7; tentative D call: TRBD1 (6 bases). The V end was cut by 6 bases, the J end by 7 bases, with 16 bases between. CDR3 length: 13 amino acids. Germline V gene lookup returns CDR1 WNHNN and CDR2 SYGVQD (reference sequence). CDR3 bases: TGCGCCAGCAGCGAGACAGGCATTGGGGAGCAGTACGTC. It codes for CASSETGIGEQYV.

The rearrangement links TRBV13 to TRBJ1-6; D is possibly TRBD1 (5 bases). The CDR3 runs 15 residues. From germline, CDR1 is PRHDT and CDR2 FYEKMQ (reference sequence). V was cut by 7 bases and J by 9 bases, with 19 bases left in between. The CDR3 sequence is CASNRGRGRSSPLHF. CDR3 coding DNA: TGTGCCAGCAACCGAGGCCGGGGGAGGAGTTCACCCCTCCACTTT.

The rearrangement joins TRBV19 to TRBJ2-1; TRBD2 agrees at 12 bases. Unmatched junction bases numbered 13, after V lost 6 bases and J lost 7 bases. This CDR3 comprises 17 residues. CDR1 and CDR2 (germline): LNHDA, SQIVND (reference sequence). CDR3 coding DNA: TGTGCCAGTAGCAGTCTAACTAGCGGGGGGAGGGGAAATGAGCAGTTCTTC. Amino acids: CASSSLTSGGRGNEQFF.

Note on this clone: An end of the junction does not agree with germline; a read error may underlie this. The chain combines TRBV5-1 with TRBJ1-2; no firm D call. Germline assignment: CDR1 SGHRS and CDR2 YFSETQ. The CDR3 runs 14 residues. In nucleotides, the CDR3 is TGTGCCAGCAGCTTGGATAGCCCGATCTATGGCTACACCTTC. Translation gives CASSLDSPIYGYTF.

The V call is TRBV7-9, the J call TRBJ1-2; D may be TRBD1 (5 bases). The CDR3 has 12 amino acids. In germline, CDR1 is SEHNR, CDR2 FQNEAQ (reference sequence). The DNA of the CDR3 is TGTGCTCATGACCTGGTAGGGGATGGCTACACCTTC. Its protein product is CAHDLVGDGYTF.

The V call is TRBV18, the J call TRBJ2-7; 10 bases fit TRBD1. This CDR3 has 15 amino acids. Trimming cost V 6 bases and J 3 bases; bases outside gene matches: 8. CDR1 is KGHSH and CDR2 is LQKENI in the germline V gene. This CDR3 is CASSMTGGDNYEQYF. CDR3 bases: TGTGCCAGCTCGATGACAGGGGGCGACAACTACGAGCAGTACTTC.

This clone was counted only a few times. This chain connects TRBV4-1 to TRBJ1-4, with 10 positions matching TRBD1. CDR1 is MGHRA and CDR2 is YSYEKL in the germline V gene. With V trimmed by 3 bases and J by 0 bases, 1 base remained unmatched. The CDR3 extends over 16 amino acids. CDR3 DNA: TGCGCCAGCAGCCACGGGACAGGGGCAACTAATGAAAAACTGTTTTTT. Protein: CASSHGTGATNEKLFF.

Note on this clone: Other DNA sequences from this sample encode an identical CDR3 as well. The chain has TRBV15 and TRBJ1-4, with D possibly being TRBD1 (5 bases). This CDR3 has 16 residues. V was clipped by 0 bases and J by 0 bases, with 8 bases between them. In germline, CDR1 is LNHNV, CDR2 YYDKDF (reference sequence). CDR3 bases: TGTGCCACCAGCAGAGATCGGGGGGCAACTAATGAAAAACTGTTTTTT. Protein: CATSRDRGATNEKLFF.

V is TRBV11-1 and J is TRBJ1-2; no firm D call. Trimming shortened V by 5 bases and J by 2 bases, and 15 bases separated the two germline ends. The CDR3 extends over 15 amino acids. CDR1 and CDR2 (germline): SGHAT, FQDESV (reference sequence). The CDR3: CASSRRGQGNYGYTF. The CDR3 bases are TGTGCCAGCAGCCGCCGAGGGCAAGGGAACTATGGCTACACCTTC.

This clone appeared once. V is TRBV7-6 and J is TRBJ1-4, with TRBD1 matching 9 bases. Per the germline V gene, CDR1 is SGHVS and CDR2 is FNYEAQ. V shed 6 bases, J shed 2 bases, and the junction held 4 bases outside the gene matches. This CDR3 spans 15 amino acids. CDR3 nucleotides: TGTGCCAGCAGAGCCGGGACAGGGACTAATGAAAAACTGTTTTTT. The encoded protein is CASRAGTGTNEKLFF.

V usage is TRBV24-1 and J usage is TRBJ2-1; 11 nucleotides match TRBD2. V lost 3 bases and J lost 0; bases outside the gene matches: 9. This CDR3 contains 19 residues. CDR1 is KGHDR, CDR2 SFDVKD, per germline. The CDR3 loop reads CATSDLAGGPLSSYNEQFF. The DNA for the CDR3 is TGTGCCACCAGTGATCTAGCGGGAGGACCCCTTAGCTCCTACAATGAGCAGTTCTTC.

The gene calls are TRBV19 and TRBJ1-4; TRBD1 is a possible D gene (5 bases). V was cut by 8 bases and J by 7 bases, with 17 bases left in between. CDR3 length: 14 residues. Germline CDR1 LNHDA, CDR2 SQIVND (reference sequence). The CDR3 sequence is CASGFRVQSEKLFF. The CDR3 bases are TGTGCCAGTGGTTTCAGGGTGCAGTCTGAAAAACTGTTTTTT.

The rearrangement links TRBV4-2 to TRBJ1-5, with a weak D call TRBD1 (5 bases). The CDR3 is 17 amino acids. From germline, CDR1 is LGHNA and CDR2 YNFKEQ. Trimming removed 0 bases at V and 4 bases at J, with 16 bases between. This chain's CDR3 is CASSQEGGRQFNQPQHF. Written as DNA, the CDR3 is TGTGCCAGCAGCCAAGAGGGGGGACGGCAGTTTAATCAGCCCCAGCATTTT.

This chain links TRBV24-1 with TRBJ1-2, with D tentatively TRBD1 (5 bases). Germline assignment: CDR1 KGHDR and CDR2 SFDVKD. The CDR3 is 12 amino acids. The V end was cut by 10 bases, the J end by 4 bases, with 12 bases between. CDR3 sequence: CATFDSLYGYTF. CDR3 DNA sequence: TGTGCCACGTTCGACAGCCTCTATGGCTACACCTTC.

The rearrangement joins TRBV30 to TRBJ1-4; 9 positions match TRBD1. The junction had 3 bases not matched to a gene; V was cut back by 3 bases and J by 4 bases. This CDR3 has 14 residues. Per the germline V gene, CDR1 is GTSNPN and CDR2 is SVGIG (reference sequence). CDR3 sequence (DNA): TGTGCCTGGAGGGACAGGGGAGTTAATGAAAAACTGTTTTTT. Protein: CAWRDRGVNEKLFF.

As concerns this clone: The junction shows a germline mismatch at one end, possibly a read error. The CDR3 nucleotides read TGTGCCAGCAGCTCATCACAGGGGGCGCGTGGAAACACCATATATTTT. Protein: CASSSSQGARGNTIYF. This chain links TRBV5-1 with TRBJ1-3; TRBD1 matches at 9 bases. Germline CDR1 and CDR2: SGHRS and YFSETQ. The CDR3 has 16 amino acids.

This chain links TRBV24-1 with TRBJ1-2; 10 nucleotides align to TRBD1. CDR1 and CDR2 from the germline V gene are KGHDR and SFDVKD. J gave up 8 bases and V 3 bases, and 2 bases lay outside the gene matches. The CDR3 consists of 13 residues. In DNA form, the CDR3 reads TGTGCCACCAGTGATGCGACAGGGGGCGGCTACACCTTC. This codes for CATSDATGGGYTF.

This clone was recorded once. V gene TRBV9 combines with J gene TRBJ2-7; maybe TRBD2 (6 bases). This CDR3 spans 15 amino acids. Germline-derived CDR1 and CDR2 are SGDLS and YYNGEE. Deletions cut 4 bases from V and 6 bases from J, with 20 bases between. The CDR3 is CASSPEIGVEGEQYF. CDR3 nucleotides: TGTGCCAGCAGCCCTGAAATCGGAGTGGAGGGCGAGCAGTACTTC. Full variable domain (remainder filled in from reference TRBV9 and TRBJ2-7): DSGVTQTPKHLITATGQRVTLRCSPRSGDLSVYWYQQSLDQGLQFLIQYYNGEERAKGNILERFSAQQFPDLHSELNLSSLELGDSALYFCASSPEIGVEGEQYFGPGTRLTVT.

Note on this clone: Relative to the germline gene, one junction end is altered; a read error may explain this. This chain uses TRBV5-1 with TRBJ2-2, with 9 bases aligning to TRBD2. This CDR3 has 17 amino acids. Germline V lookup: CDR1 SGHRS, CDR2 YFSETQ. The CDR3, as DNA: TGTGCCAGCAGCTTGGTGGTAGCGGGAGTGTTCGCCGGGGAGCTGTTTTTT. It codes for CASSLVVAGVFAGELFF.

The chain couples TRBV15 to TRBJ2-3; a possible D gene is TRBD2 (6 bases). This CDR3 comprises 15 residues. V lost 0 bases, J lost 6 bases, and 13 bases lay in between. Germline loops: CDR1 LNHNV, CDR2 YYDKDF (reference sequence). The CDR3 DNA reads as TGTGCCACCAGCAGAGATTGGGCGGGATCTGATACGCAGTATTTT. Protein: CATSRDWAGSDTQYF.

The chain couples TRBV4-2 to TRBJ1-2; no definite D call. The V gene's germline CDR1 is LGHNA and CDR2 YNFKEQ. Trimming left V 2 bases short and J 8 bases short, with 15 bases between. There are 14 residues in the CDR3. The CDR3 sequence is CASSQQTFSEGYTF. The CDR3 nucleotides read TGTGCCAGCAGCCAACAAACATTTTCGGAGGGCTACACCTTC.

This sequence joins TRBV27 and TRBJ2-1; D call uncertain. The CDR3 runs to 14 residues. CDR1 and CDR2 (germline): MNHEY, SMNVEV (reference sequence). V lost 1 base and J lost 1, with 5 bases in between. The CDR3 nucleotides are TGTGCCAGCAGTTTATGGCAGTCCTACAATGAGCAGTTCTTC. It codes for CASSLWQSYNEQFF.